The source of this TCR beta chain is a study of blood T cells in healthy people across ages (dated by TCRdb to about 2015). At the level of the whole study: Template switching captured roughly one uniquely barcoded TCR beta cDNA molecule per two T cells in model experiments. To track age-related changes in TCR beta repertoire diversity, the study relied on deep sequencing normalized with unique cDNA molecular identifiers. The donors were divided into four age groups: young (average about 16 years), middle-aged (under 40), aged (about 60) and long-lived (82). To avoid experimental bias, donors of different ages were spread randomly across the sequencing lanes. The study analyzed two additional independent replicas of 1 million unique cDNA reads from the same blood draw for two donors, one aged 18 to 29 and one aged 80 or older. What the study reported, not specific to this receptor: As age increased, observed TCR beta diversity per million T cells dropped in a roughly linear way, and a significant reduction was already evident by age about 40. Compared with the aged group, the long-lived group had more naive CD4+ T cells, fewer expanded clones and increased TCR diversity, a pattern suggesting age selection. Because the CMV infection status of the donors was unknown, age-related changes in expanded clonotypes may potentially have been confounded. The percentage of naive T cells measured by flow cytometry correlated strongly with observed TCR beta diversity. Since profiling was done on bulk unsorted PBMCs, naive and antigen-experienced compartments could not be conclusively compared. Estimates of total diversity from one million sequenced T cells were regarded as lower bounds and underestimates.

Donors were around 37 systemically healthy Caucasian individuals from Russia aged about 6 to 100 years. Each donor gave ten milliliters of peripheral blood, collected into EDTA-treated Vacutainer tubes. Ficoll-Paque density-gradient centrifugation was used to isolate PBMCs, with at least 7 million obtained per sample. Total RNA, at least 6 micrograms per sample, was extracted from PBMCs with Trizol reagent. The percentages of naive CD45RAhigh/CD27high T cells were determined by flow cytometry on a PBMC aliquot from every donor. Comments on this clonotype: Its specific antigen is unknown. No much larger clonotype is one base removed from it; base qualities were not supplied.

The cysteine opens and the phenylalanine closes a CDR3 of 11 amino acids. Of the read, only the CDR3 DNA is kept; its 33 bases are in frame from base 1. CDR1 and CDR2 are read off the germline V gene (reference sequence) as DFQATT and SNEGSKA. Deletion took 7 bases off V and 2 bases off J, with a span of 8 bases between the germline ends. Libraries were made using 5' RACE. For sequencing, an Illumina HiSeq 2500 was employed. The second PCR ran for about 7 to 11 cycles and used a J-beta primer mix along with a sample-barcoded 5' primer. A unique molecular identifier was introduced onto each TCR beta cDNA molecule by a template-switch 5' adaptor carrying 12 random nucleotides. At least 3 million CDR3-containing paired-end reads were obtained from each sample. All of the RNA was converted into first-strand cDNA using the Mint cDNA synthesis kit, with a TRBC-specific oligonucleotide serving as the primer. Following uracil-DNA glycosylase treatment, all cDNA underwent a first 18-cycle PCR with the universal primers M1SS and BC2_uni_R. As for the authors' bioinformatics: Each sample was normalized by randomly selecting 1 million high-quality reads, each carrying a distinct molecular identifier. Instead of being binned into consensus sequences, reads that shared molecular identifiers were thrown out. MiTCR, with a Q25 quality threshold and the strictest error-elimination algorithm, was used for CDR3 identification, clonotype clustering and error correction. A nonparametric unseen species model using Euler transformation provided a lower-bound estimate of total TCR beta diversity. Using fastp at Q25 and MiXCR, TCRdb reprocessed the public reads and kept productive beta chains. Under each unique CDR3 protein, matching rows form one entry showing the most common genes and DNA. TCRdb's processing, not the study's, gives the V and J calls here. The sample records around 1,500,000 distinct CDR3 sequences, 42% of which are singletons. The ten largest clones represent 6.5% to 10% of the sample.

Sequencing used blood. The sequence joins TRBV20-1 to TRBJ2-5, with the D gene call left open. The sequence came from a woman aged 18-35 years in good health. In nucleotides, the sequence is TGCAGTGTCGAGGCTCAAGAGACCCAGTACTTC. This gives the protein CSVEAQETQYF.